The count of the clone carrying this T cell receptor beta chain is one. These data belong to a study of blood T cell repertoires in COVID-19. Study details: Acute-phase and convalescent COVID-19 samples originated in the United States, Italy and Spain.

The protocol was immunoSEQ multiplex PCR, while the TCRdb copy is restricted to in-frame clones and leaves out a portion. This table holds 300,000 to 350,000 clones, roughly 90% found once. V lost 1 base, J lost 1 base, and 3 bases lay in between. The germline V gene encodes CDR1 SGHDN and CDR2 FVKESK. CDR3 length equals 13 residues. Cohort allocation depended upon clinical history that participants reported. Recovery meant two consecutive negative NP/OP PCR tests, professional clearance, or resolved symptoms. Sequenced: PBMCs or T cells enriched from blood (not recorded which). V is TRBV14 and J is TRBJ2-3; no clear D. This TCR came from a woman in her late teens or twenties who had recovered from COVID-19. CDR3 nucleotide sequence: TGTGCCAGCAGCCAAGCTGGCACAGATACGCAGTATTTT. Translated: CASSQAGTDTQYF. The entire variable domain, with the rest obtained from reference TRBV14 and TRBJ2-3, is as follows: EAGVTQFPSHSVIEKGQTVTLRCDPISGHDNLYWYRRVMGKEIKFLLHFVKESKQDESGMPNNRFLAERTGGTYSTLKVQPAELEDSGVYFCASSQAGTDTQYFGPGTRLTVL.